This T cell receptor beta chain is drawn from a study of cytomegalovirus exposure and HLA in healthy donors. Overall study results and limits: A list of approximately 160 TCR beta chains associated with cytomegalovirus was given.

Of note for this clone: Its target is unknown.

Produced via immunoSEQ multiplex PCR; TCRdb's table is partial and in-frame only. The sample holds roughly 130,000 clones; about nine tenths are singletons and the top ten take roughly 1.4%. This receptor was identified in a man between 25 and 39 years old in good health and CMV-seronegative. The sample was PBMCs.

CDR3: CASSLGGRAGTGELFF. In DNA form, the CDR3 reads TGTGCCAGCAGCTTAGGGGGCAGGGCAGGCACCGGGGAGCTGTTTTTT. This chain connects TRBV11-2 to TRBJ2-2; D perhaps matches TRBD1 (5 bases). Trimming pared 1 base from V and 4 bases from J, leaving 13 bases between. There are 16 residues in the CDR3. Germline values: CDR1 SGHAT, CDR2 FQNNGV.